This T cell receptor beta chain was sequenced in a study of cytomegalovirus exposure and HLA in healthy donors (dated by TCRdb to between 2016 and 2019). With regard to the full study: According to an earlier analysis of 587 of the donors, 150 million to 200 million T cells yielded over 90 million unique TCR beta sequences and around 300 Gb of sequence data. An early release that covered about 600 HLA-typed donors contained 300 to 350 gigabases of sequencing data and approximately 85 million unique TCR sequences. Of the roughly 400 genotyped donors, about 84% fell in the genetic ancestry cluster associated with self-reported Caucasian donors. The study was designed to test whether signatures of past pathogen exposure could be identified by cataloging public T cell receptors. The study profiled the T cell repertoires of approximately 700 subjects by immunosequencing and related them to cytomegalovirus serostatus. Along with the 666-subject first cohort, a separate validation cohort of over a hundred different subjects was used. High-throughput TCR immunosequencing, statistical association of individual TCRs with disease status, and machine learning were combined to predict cytomegalovirus infection status. A later analysis re-analyzed previously published TCR beta repertoires from 600 to 850 donors and added high-resolution HLA genotyping to study TCR occurrence patterns. Rather than drawing on any new phenotypic data, the later analysis identified candidate immune exposures from TCR beta sequences and the way those sequences occurred across donors. To decide whether each TCR beta V gene segment behaved as functional or pseudogenic, an earlier analysis of some 570 of the donors relied on high-throughput TCR beta sequencing. Donor age, sex, ethnicity and CMV serostatus were collected together with the repertoire data. A later genetic analysis took genome-wide SNP genotypes for about three fifths of the 666 donors and used that subset as a discovery cohort. All discovery cohort repertoires had been generated on a single sequencing platform. HLA typing covered class I and class II loci at four-digit resolution. The number of donors typed differed by locus, with about 629-630 for A, B, C, DRB1 and DQB1, more than 500 for DQA1, 600 to 610 for DPA1, and around 450 for DPB1. Four to six DR-DQ haplotypes were handled as single units for association and clustering, since linkage in the cohort was strong. On average, roughly 240,000 unique TCR beta nucleotide sequences were sequenced per donor among 350 to 400 genotyped donors of the cohort, with roughly a sixth of those sequences being non-productive.

The cohort was made up of about 670 healthy bone marrow donors. Cohort members were all nominally healthy when sampled, although unrecorded immune exposures were likely present. CMV serostatus was positive for 289 and negative for 352 of the 666 cohort members, and was not recorded for this donor. A peripheral blood sample was collected from each donor, and TCR beta sequencing was performed on peripheral blood mononuclear cells. Genomic DNA extraction from the blood cell samples was performed with the Qiagen DNeasy Blood Extraction Kit. The library was obtained by the immunoSEQ multiplex PCR assay. A mixture of 60 forward primers for TCR Vbeta segments and 13 reverse primers for TCR Jbeta segments was used in the multiplex PCR. The CDR3 region of rearranged TCR beta genes was amplified from genomic DNA with a multiplex PCR assay. The Illumina HiSeq System was used to sequence the amplified TCR beta libraries as 87-base-pair reads. Concerning the study's data processing: In a later analysis, about 80 million unique TCR beta chains were counted across the roughly 610 repertoires, and approximately 9.9 million of these chains were shared by at least two donors. Raw reads were error-corrected and collapsed into unique sequences by a nearest-neighbor algorithm in which closely related sequences were merged to remove PCR and sequencing errors. Alignment of CDR3 sequences to IMGT reference sequences was used to assign V, D and J gene segments. For a sequence to be retained, a match of at least six nucleotides to both a V gene segment and a J gene segment was required. Rearrangements were classified as productive when the CDR3 lacked stop codons and remained in frame with V and J, and all other rearrangements were classified as non-productive. CDR3 was defined according to IMGT convention as the region running from the second conserved V-encoded cysteine to the conserved J-encoded phenylalanine. The earlier analysis of 450 to 750 of the donors excluded any sequence lacking an unambiguous match to a single V gene segment. In an earlier analysis of approximately 590 of the donors, V segments were called functional above 56.7% productive rearrangements and were called segregating when the between-donor standard deviation exceeded 5%. A statistical classification framework was built to diagnose cytomegalovirus status from the catalog of TCR beta chain sequences. In a later analysis, TCR nucleotide sequences were compared against IMGT/GENE-DB human TR gene sequences so that V and J genes could be assigned. The TCRdist pipeline was used in a later analysis to assign CDR3 sequences and most-parsimonious VDJ recombination scenarios. A later analysis defined each TCR beta chain by its CDR3 amino acid sequence plus V-gene family, and excluded reads lacking a unique V-gene family. As a way to deal with suspected cross-contamination and a sequencing artifact, a later analysis dropped 450 to 600 nucleotide sequences that were highly shared and had low generation probability. In a later analysis, a clonal expansion index for each public chain was calculated from normalized within-repertoire ranks of inferred template counts. Generation probabilities in a later analysis came from a VDJ recombination model fitted to out-of-frame rearrangements, and those results were checked against IGoR. Hypergeometric tests were used in a later analysis to score TCR-TCR, TCR-HLA and TCR-CMV co-occurrence, with a repertoire-size bias correction applied to the TCR pairs. In a later analysis, false discovery rates were estimated by permuting HLA or CMV assignments 20 times. In a later analysis, co-occurring TCRs were grouped with DBSCAN, and TCRdist sequence similarity was added when clustering was performed within HLA-allele-positive subsets. Co-occurrence clustering excluded repertoires with fewer than 30,000 or more than 120,000 public chains, plus five with anomalous nucleotide sharing. TCRdb limited this immuneACCESS table to in-frame rearrangements with V and J called. A share of clones is missing; checked studies link under half to unresolved V genes, and the rest is unexplained. For V, J and clone size, that table is used; D and trimming come from the DNA. Present in this sample are about 43,000 clones, about 60% of which were seen just once. The ten largest clonotypes hold about 8.5% of the sample.

As for this clone: Its antigen has not been determined. Base qualities are not provided; no much larger clone lies one nucleotide away.

The research as a whole found: In a later genetic analysis, fewer N-insertions in productive TCRs were reported among donors in an Asian-associated ancestry cluster than the roughly 700-donor mean. A later genetic analysis associated a missense DCLRE1C variant with V-gene and J-gene trimming of TCR beta chains, and an independent cohort replicated the association. In an earlier analysis of about 550 of the donors, most TCR beta V segments were observed in productive rearrangements about 90% or about 30% of the time, broadly matching IMGT annotations. In a later analysis, several top co-occurrence clusters were reported to appear linked to parvovirus B19, influenza, CMV and Epstein-Barr virus. The study gave a list of about 160 TCR beta chains associated with cytomegalovirus. When HLA alleles, especially DR and DQ, strongly co-occurred, TCR associations were difficult to assign to individual alleles. A further reported finding was that TCR beta sequences accurately predicted the HLA-A and HLA-B alleles for most subjects in the first cohort. Immune exposure information for the cohort was limited to CMV serostatus. Because counts were too low, roughly 16 rarely observed V segments, including chromosome 9 orphons, were excluded from the earlier analysis of several hundred of the donors. Cytomegalovirus status was reported to be diagnosed by the classifier with high specificity and sensitivity in both the original and validation cohorts. The presence/absence analyses assumed that sequencing depth was roughly uniform across donors, and that assumption may not be true. A later analysis associated 16,951 TCR beta sequences with specific HLA alleles at a false discovery rate of 0.05. Some IMGT-functional V segments, including TRBV6-2 and TRBV6-3, could not be told apart with the 87-base-pair reads, so those segments were excluded. Compared with equally common non-associated chains, HLA-associated TCR beta chains in a later analysis were more clonally expanded and had lower generation probabilities. In vitro tests confirmed that a few of the cytomegalovirus-associated TCR beta chains recognize cytomegalovirus antigens. Correlated functional status among segregating V segments might be attributable to linkage disequilibrium, but an unknown experimental factor could not be ruled out. Because HLA typing was missing for some donors at each locus, association tests included only the typed subset. It was suggested by the authors that the approach could potentially be generalized to other disease states and immunological phenotypes. A cluster of highly shared sequence variants was judged likely to represent a technical artifact of the sequencing pipeline. The cohort was sequenced for TCR beta chains only, and without alpha or paired-chain data the features that could be detected were limited. Most TCR sequences were seen in very few donors, while some public TCRs were found in many individuals. According to a later analysis, most CMV-associated TCR beta chains appeared to be HLA-restricted, and the HLA associations seemed to be driven largely by CMV exposure. A later analysis found that TCR association rates varied across HLA loci, with DRB1 alleles showing the most associated TCRs and HLA-C alleles the fewest.

Taken from cysteine to phenylalanine, the CDR3 has 20 residues. Only the CDR3 portion is preserved as DNA: 60 bases, with reading frame beginning at the first base. From the germline V gene, CDR1 is LGHNA and CDR2 is YSLEER. Trimming leaves V shorter by 1 base and J shorter by 4 bases, with the junction holding 15 bases beyond the gene matches. The TCR was taken from a human donor in good health. Recombination linked TRBV4-3 to TRBJ2-6; 8 nucleotides in the junction match TRBD1. Sequencing was performed on PBMCs. The CDR3 region: CASSQGVGTGRHGGANVLTF. Here is the DNA: TGCGCCAGCAGCCAAGGCGTAGGGACAGGCAGACATGGAGGGGCCAACGTCCTGACTTTC.